The source of this T cell receptor beta chain is a study of cytomegalovirus exposure and HLA in healthy donors. Comment on this clone: Its antigen is not identified.

Study-level points and caveats: According to an earlier analysis, most TCR beta V segments yielded productive rearrangements about 87% or about 30% of the time.

The germline V gene encodes CDR1 SGHRS and CDR2 YFSETQ. The CDR3 is made up of 13 amino acids. Trimming removed 3 bases from V and 6 bases from J; junction bases left unmatched: 2. PCR amplification relied on 60 Vbeta primers (plus 13 Jbeta primers). Assay: immunoSEQ multiplex PCR; the TCRdb copy retains only in-frame clones and omits some. The repertoire includes more than 110,000 clones, about 80% of them detected once, and 3.9% sits in the top ten. Sequenced material: PBMCs. The receptor's source is a man aged 18 to 30 in good health and CMV-seronegative. The chain couples TRBV5-1 to TRBJ1-2, with 10 bases lining up with TRBD1. The CDR3 region is CASSWTGGDGYTF. The CDR3 coding sequence is TGCGCCAGCAGCTGGACAGGGGGGGATGGCTACACCTTC.